This T cell receptor beta chain derives from a study of CD8 T cells in ankylosing spondylitis. The study, taken as a whole, reports: Enrichment of disease-linked clones was reportedly significant in matched ankylosing spondylitis synovial fluid. In synovial fluid and blood from reactive arthritis, some motif variants were previously reported. Clones linked to the disease showed a CD8+ phenotype. They occurred at relatively low frequencies in peripheral blood. For ankylosing spondylitis blood, a TCR beta motif of about eight highly homologous variants appeared characteristic.

This clonotype has at least ten counts. Its antigen remains unidentified. Generation of TCR beta libraries employed quantitative 5'-RACE incorporating molecular barcodes. TCRdb redid the calling of the 5' RACE reads with MiXCR, one entry per CDR3 protein. Of fewer than 550,000 distinct CDR3 sequences listed, less than 6% are singletons. CDR3 length equals 12 residues. V was pared by 4 bases and J by 7 bases, with 11 bases between. From germline, CDR1 is SGHTA and CDR2 FQGNSA. The chain carries TRBV7-2 and TRBJ2-7; D is possibly TRBD1 (5 bases). The clonotype was recovered from a male donor with ankylosing spondylitis. The sample comprised blood, either unsorted or a sorted T cell fraction (not recorded which). CDR3 protein: CASSSQGLEQYF. CDR3 in DNA: TGTGCCAGCAGCTCCCAGGGTCTTGAGCAGTACTTC.